Below are 28 T cell receptor beta chains sequenced from a single sample in a study of T-cell memory formation after mild COVID-19. MiXCR was run by TCRdb on the 5' RACE reads, yielding one entry per CDR3 protein. The repertoire has 550,000 to 700,000 distinct CDR3 sequences, around 15% of them found once; the top ten carry less than 10%. Sequenced input: PBMCs or a T cell subset sorted from them (not recorded which). The receptors here all came from an adult woman who had mild COVID-19 (a few samples of this study predate the infection). Cell type and time point are not known.

The rearrangement uses TRBV9 and TRBJ2-3; D remains ambiguous. The CDR3 spans 15 residues. Germline CDR1 and CDR2: SGDLS and YYNGEE. V was pared by 2 bases and J by 4 bases, with 14 bases between. CDR3 amino acids: CASSVLDVLPDTQYF. Written as DNA, the CDR3 is TGTGCCAGCAGCGTGCTAGACGTTCTCCCAGATACGCAGTATTTT.

The chain has TRBV7-3 and TRBJ2-2, with TRBD1 as a possible D gene (5 bases). V lost 6 bases and J lost 5, with 13 bases in between. The germline V gene has CDR1 SGHTA and CDR2 FQGTGA. This CDR3 has 14 amino acids. CDR3 nucleotides: TGTGCCAGCAGTTTCAACCAGGGTACCGGGGAGCTGTTTTTT. It encodes CASSFNQGTGELFF.

This clonotype was observed a few times. The chain links TRBV9 to TRBJ1-6; D might be TRBD1 (5 bases). The CDR3 extends over 14 amino acids. The V gene's germline CDR1 is SGDLS and CDR2 YYNGEE. Trimming left V 0 bases short and J 11 bases short, with 12 bases between. The DNA for the CDR3 is TGTGCCAGCAGCGTAGTGAGCGGGGGAGCACCCCTCCACTTT. It yields the protein CASSVVSGGAPLHF. The whole variable domain, filled in from reference TRBV9 and TRBJ1-6, reads DSGVTQTPKHLITATGQRVTLRCSPRSGDLSVYWYQQSLDQGLQFLIQYYNGEERAKGNILERFSAQQFPDLHSELNLSSLELGDSALYFCASSVVSGGAPLHFGNGTRLTVT.

In DNA, the CDR3 is TGTGCCAGCAGCCAGCTAGGGACAGGGTACAATGAGCAGTTCTTC. Its protein is CASSQLGTGYNEQFF. This rearrangement joins TRBV14 to TRBJ2-1, with 9 bases aligning to TRBD1. The germline gives CDR1 SGHDN, CDR2 FVKESK. J gave up 4 bases and V 3 bases, and 4 bases lay outside the gene matches. CDR3 length: 15 amino acids.

The V call is TRBV5-1, the J call TRBJ2-1; 8 nucleotides line up with TRBD2. The germline gives CDR1 SGHRS, CDR2 YFSETQ. The CDR3 sequence is 13 residues long. Trimming took 0 bases from V and 15 from J; bases not matched to a gene: 8. CDR3 nucleotide sequence: TGCGCCAGCAGCTTGGTCGTTAGCGGGGACCGGTTCTTC. Its translation: CASSLVVSGDRFF. Filled out from reference TRBV5-1 and TRBJ2-1, the complete variable domain reads KAGVTQTPRYLIKTRGQQVTLSCSPISGHRSVSWYQQTPGQGLQFLFEYFSETQRNKGNFPGRFSGRQFSNSRSEMNVSTLELGDSALYLCASSLVVSGDRFFGPGTRLTVL.

This clonotype was seen a few times. The V and J genes are TRBV2 and TRBJ1-5; D is undetermined. Germline V gene sequence: CDR1 SNHLY, CDR2 FYNNEI. V lost 4 bases, J lost 3 bases, and 10 bases lay in between. CDR3 length: 14 residues. As DNA, the CDR3 is TGTGCCAGCAGTGGAGTGGGGTACAATCAGCCCCAGCATTTT. Translating gives CASSGVGYNQPQHF.

The chain combines TRBV5-5 with TRBJ2-3, with TRBD2 matching 7 bases. V trimming: 2 bases; J trimming: 4 bases; junction bases outside the gene matches: 7. This CDR3 has 15 residues. Per germline, CDR1 SGHKS and CDR2 YYEKEE (reference sequence). In nucleotides, the CDR3 is TGTGCCAGCAGCTTTAGTCGCGGGAGTCCAGATACGCAGTATTTT. Amino acid sequence: CASSFSRGSPDTQYF.

The V and J genes are TRBV5-1 and TRBJ2-1; D is unclear. Looked up from germline, CDR1 is SGHRS and CDR2 is YFSETQ. Deletions cut 1 base from V and 4 bases from J, with 6 bases between. The CDR3 extends over 13 amino acids. CDR3 nucleotides: TGCGCCAGCAGCTTGATAAGGTACAATGAGCAGTTCTTC. This codes for CASSLIRYNEQFF. The full variable domain, completed using reference TRBV5-1 and TRBJ2-1, is KAGVTQTPRYLIKTRGQQVTLSCSPISGHRSVSWYQQTPGQGLQFLFEYFSETQRNKGNFPGRFSGRQFSNSRSEMNVSTLELGDSALYLCASSLIRYNEQFFGPGTRLTVL.

Here the CDR3 DNA reads TGTGCCAGCAGCGCTACACGTAGGCAGGGTGGCACAGATACGCAGTATTTT. Translation gives CASSATRRQGGTDTQYF. The V call is TRBV25-1, the J call TRBJ2-3, with TRBD1 as a possible D gene (5 bases). The length of the CDR3 is 17 residues. CDR1 is MGHDK, CDR2 SYGVNS, per germline. Deletions cut 6 bases from V and 1 base from J, with 20 bases between.

This chain joins TRBV20-1 and TRBJ2-5; D possibly corresponds to TRBD1 (6 bases). V shed 5 bases and J shed 5 bases, with 18 bases lying between them. The CDR3 is 14 residues long. The germline gives CDR1 DFQATT, CDR2 SNEGSKA (reference sequence). The CDR3 sequence: CSAFRPGQPETQYF. The CDR3 DNA follows: TGCAGTGCTTTTCGTCCGGGACAACCTGAGACCCAGTACTTC.

V gene TRBV29-1 combines with J gene TRBJ1-2; D remains ambiguous. The germline CDR1 and CDR2 sequences are SQVTM and ANQGSEA. Trimming took 6 bases from V and 8 from J, leaving 13 bases between them. This CDR3 contains 11 residues. CDR3 nucleotides: TGCAGCGTCTCCCAAGGGCAGGGCTACACCTTC. This sequence encodes CSVSQGQGYTF.

The chain combines TRBV4-1 with TRBJ1-2; 8 bases fit TRBD1. Germline V gene lookup returns CDR1 MGHRA and CDR2 YSYEKL. The length of the CDR3 is 16 residues. J was trimmed by 3 bases and V by 0 bases; bases with no gene match: 6. The CDR3 loop reads CASSQDWAGGYYGYTF. CDR3 sequence (DNA): TGCGCCAGCAGCCAAGATTGGGCAGGGGGCTACTATGGCTACACCTTC.

This clonotype was seen a single time. The chain couples TRBV12-3 or TRBV12-4 to TRBJ2-2; 8 bases fit TRBD1. J lost 7 bases, V lost 6 bases, and 10 bases had no gene match. The CDR3 runs to 15 residues. CDR3 sequence (DNA): TGTGCCAGCAGCCCGTTTCAGGGGGCAAACGGGGAGCTGTTTTTT. Translated, it gives CASSPFQGANGELFF.

This chain uses TRBV7-2 with TRBJ2-7, with TRBD2 matching 15 bases. Per the germline V gene, CDR1 is SGHTA and CDR2 is FQGNSA. This CDR3 region has 16 residues. With V trimmed by 5 bases and J by 5 bases, 7 bases remained unmatched. The CDR3 sequence is CASSARTSGGAHEQYF. Written as DNA, the CDR3 is TGTGCCAGCAGCGCCCGGACTAGCGGGGGGGCCCACGAGCAGTACTTC.

This clonotype came up a few times. This rearrangement joins TRBV15 to TRBJ1-2; D not resolved. This CDR3 contains 15 residues. V was trimmed by 5 bases and J by 0 bases, leaving 13 bases between them. Per the germline V gene, CDR1 is LNHNV and CDR2 is YYDKDF (reference sequence). The CDR3 region has the DNA TGTGCCACCAGCTCCGCCGGGATAGCTAACTATGGCTACACCTTC. Translating it yields CATSSAGIANYGYTF.

The CDR3 nucleotides read TGCAGCGTCGGACAGGTTAATAATTCACCCCTCCACTTT. Encoded protein: CSVGQVNNSPLHF. The V and J genes are TRBV29-1 and TRBJ1-6, with TRBD1 matching 7 bases. Per the germline V gene, CDR1 is SQVTM and CDR2 is ANQGSEA. V was clipped by 6 bases and J by 5 bases; unmatched bases: 4. This CDR3 is built from 13 residues.

Only a few counts were recorded for this clonotype. DNA for the CDR3: TGTGCCAGCAGACCGGGACTAGCCCGGAATGAGCAGTTCTTC. It encodes CASRPGLARNEQFF. The V and J genes are TRBV2 and TRBJ2-1; 9 positions match TRBD2. This CDR3 has 14 residues. V lost 6 bases, J lost 7 bases, and 7 bases stayed unmatched. Germline CDR1 SNHLY, CDR2 FYNNEI.

There are a few counts of this clonotype. The rearrangement joins TRBV9 to TRBJ2-3; 8 nucleotides line up with TRBD2. In germline, CDR1 is SGDLS, CDR2 YYNGEE. Unmatched junction bases numbered 13, after V lost 4 bases and J lost 0 bases. The CDR3 runs 18 residues. CDR3 bases: TGTGCCAGCAGCCCAGGGGCTAGCGGGCTTCGGAGCACAGATACGCAGTATTTT. Amino acid sequence: CASSPGASGLRSTDTQYF. Full variable domain (missing parts from reference TRBV9 and TRBJ2-3): DSGVTQTPKHLITATGQRVTLRCSPRSGDLSVYWYQQSLDQGLQFLIQYYNGEERAKGNILERFSAQQFPDLHSELNLSSLELGDSALYFCASSPGASGLRSTDTQYFGPGTRLTVL.

This clonotype was seen more than once but under ten times. J is TRBJ2-7 and V is TRBV24-1; no reliable D call. CDR3 length equals 8 residues. The germline gives CDR1 KGHDR, CDR2 SFDVKD. Trimming took 7 bases from V and 6 from J, leaving 0 bases between them. CDR3 region: CATSEQYF. As DNA, the CDR3 is TGTGCCACCAGCGAGCAGTACTTC.

The rearrangement links TRBV11-2 to TRBJ2-5, with 11 bases identical to TRBD1. Per the germline V gene, CDR1 is SGHAT and CDR2 is FQNNGV. V lost 1 base and J lost 2; bases outside the gene matches: 3. This CDR3 has 16 amino acids. The CDR3 bases are TGTGCCAGCAGCTTAGCAGGGACAGGGGGACAAGAGACCCAGTACTTC. This sequence encodes CASSLAGTGGQETQYF.

The chain recombines TRBV29-1 with TRBJ2-5; weak D call: TRBD1 (7 bases). The CDR3 contains 15 residues. CDR1 and CDR2 from the germline V gene are SQVTM and ANQGSEA. With 2 bases removed from V and 1 base from J, the gap between germline ends came to 14 bases. CDR3 sequence (DNA): TGCAGCGTTGAAATGGCAGGGGGGTTCCAAGAGACCCAGTACTTC. Protein: CSVEMAGGFQETQYF.

The CDR3 nucleotides are TGTGCCAGCAGCCACCGACTAGCGGGGGGCCTGGGCACAGATACGCAGTATTTT. Protein: CASSHRLAGGLGTDTQYF. This chain connects TRBV3-1 to TRBJ2-3, with 13 positions matching TRBD2. There are 18 residues in the CDR3. Germline CDR1 LGHDT, CDR2 YNNKEL (reference sequence). With 3 bases clipped from V and 1 base from J, the junction kept 7 bases outside the gene matches.

The V call is TRBV29-1, the J call TRBJ2-3, with D uncertain. CDR3 length equals 14 residues. V lost 7 bases, J lost 0 bases, and 14 bases lay in between. The V gene's germline CDR1 is SQVTM and CDR2 ANQGSEA. The CDR3 DNA reads as TGCAGCGCCACGCGGAGCCCTAGCACAGATACGCAGTATTTT. This gives the protein CSATRSPSTDTQYF.

This clonotype was observed a few times. The chain combines TRBV6-6 with TRBJ2-7, with D possibly called TRBD1 or TRBD2 (5 bases each). CDR1 and CDR2 from the germline V gene are MNHNY and SVGAGI (reference sequence). The CDR3 is made up of 11 amino acids. V was trimmed by 6 bases and J by 3 bases, leaving 6 bases between them. For the CDR3, the DNA is TGTGCCAGCAGGGGGGTCTACGAGCAGTACTTC. Its protein product is CASRGVYEQYF.

As for this clonotype: A much larger clone lies a single base off, so this may be a read error. The CDR3 region is CASRGYTEAFF. The CDR3 bases are TGTGCCAGCAGGGGGTACACTGAAGCTTTCTTT. J is TRBJ1-1 and V is TRBV12-3 or TRBV12-4, with unresolved D. The ends were cut back, 6 bases at V and 3 bases at J, with 5 bases in the middle. This CDR3 has 11 amino acids.

The V call is TRBV7-2, the J call TRBJ1-5, with 12 bases matching TRBD1. This CDR3 has 16 residues. Trimming removed 5 bases from V and 4 bases from J; junction bases left unmatched: 6. Germline CDR1 SGHTA, CDR2 FQGNSA. CDR3 bases: TGTGCCAGCAGCATAGGGGACAGGGGGCCGAATCAGCCCCAGCATTTT. It yields the protein CASSIGDRGPNQPQHF.

The CDR3 protein is CASRQTRGYNEQFF. The CDR3 region has the DNA TGTGCCAGCAGACAAACTCGGGGCTACAATGAGCAGTTCTTC. The rearrangement joins TRBV12-3 or TRBV12-4 to TRBJ2-1; a possible D gene is TRBD2 (5 bases). V shed 6 bases and J shed 3 bases, with 12 bases lying between them. This CDR3 has 14 amino acids.

This rearrangement joins TRBV7-2 to TRBJ2-1, with 13 bases aligning to TRBD2. The length of the CDR3 is 17 residues. Trimming removed 4 bases from V and 7 bases from J; junction bases left unmatched: 10. Germline V gene sequence: CDR1 SGHTA, CDR2 FQGNSA. CDR3 in amino acids: CASSSGTSGIRGNEQFF. For the CDR3, the DNA is TGTGCCAGCAGCTCTGGGACTAGCGGGATAAGAGGTAATGAGCAGTTCTTC.